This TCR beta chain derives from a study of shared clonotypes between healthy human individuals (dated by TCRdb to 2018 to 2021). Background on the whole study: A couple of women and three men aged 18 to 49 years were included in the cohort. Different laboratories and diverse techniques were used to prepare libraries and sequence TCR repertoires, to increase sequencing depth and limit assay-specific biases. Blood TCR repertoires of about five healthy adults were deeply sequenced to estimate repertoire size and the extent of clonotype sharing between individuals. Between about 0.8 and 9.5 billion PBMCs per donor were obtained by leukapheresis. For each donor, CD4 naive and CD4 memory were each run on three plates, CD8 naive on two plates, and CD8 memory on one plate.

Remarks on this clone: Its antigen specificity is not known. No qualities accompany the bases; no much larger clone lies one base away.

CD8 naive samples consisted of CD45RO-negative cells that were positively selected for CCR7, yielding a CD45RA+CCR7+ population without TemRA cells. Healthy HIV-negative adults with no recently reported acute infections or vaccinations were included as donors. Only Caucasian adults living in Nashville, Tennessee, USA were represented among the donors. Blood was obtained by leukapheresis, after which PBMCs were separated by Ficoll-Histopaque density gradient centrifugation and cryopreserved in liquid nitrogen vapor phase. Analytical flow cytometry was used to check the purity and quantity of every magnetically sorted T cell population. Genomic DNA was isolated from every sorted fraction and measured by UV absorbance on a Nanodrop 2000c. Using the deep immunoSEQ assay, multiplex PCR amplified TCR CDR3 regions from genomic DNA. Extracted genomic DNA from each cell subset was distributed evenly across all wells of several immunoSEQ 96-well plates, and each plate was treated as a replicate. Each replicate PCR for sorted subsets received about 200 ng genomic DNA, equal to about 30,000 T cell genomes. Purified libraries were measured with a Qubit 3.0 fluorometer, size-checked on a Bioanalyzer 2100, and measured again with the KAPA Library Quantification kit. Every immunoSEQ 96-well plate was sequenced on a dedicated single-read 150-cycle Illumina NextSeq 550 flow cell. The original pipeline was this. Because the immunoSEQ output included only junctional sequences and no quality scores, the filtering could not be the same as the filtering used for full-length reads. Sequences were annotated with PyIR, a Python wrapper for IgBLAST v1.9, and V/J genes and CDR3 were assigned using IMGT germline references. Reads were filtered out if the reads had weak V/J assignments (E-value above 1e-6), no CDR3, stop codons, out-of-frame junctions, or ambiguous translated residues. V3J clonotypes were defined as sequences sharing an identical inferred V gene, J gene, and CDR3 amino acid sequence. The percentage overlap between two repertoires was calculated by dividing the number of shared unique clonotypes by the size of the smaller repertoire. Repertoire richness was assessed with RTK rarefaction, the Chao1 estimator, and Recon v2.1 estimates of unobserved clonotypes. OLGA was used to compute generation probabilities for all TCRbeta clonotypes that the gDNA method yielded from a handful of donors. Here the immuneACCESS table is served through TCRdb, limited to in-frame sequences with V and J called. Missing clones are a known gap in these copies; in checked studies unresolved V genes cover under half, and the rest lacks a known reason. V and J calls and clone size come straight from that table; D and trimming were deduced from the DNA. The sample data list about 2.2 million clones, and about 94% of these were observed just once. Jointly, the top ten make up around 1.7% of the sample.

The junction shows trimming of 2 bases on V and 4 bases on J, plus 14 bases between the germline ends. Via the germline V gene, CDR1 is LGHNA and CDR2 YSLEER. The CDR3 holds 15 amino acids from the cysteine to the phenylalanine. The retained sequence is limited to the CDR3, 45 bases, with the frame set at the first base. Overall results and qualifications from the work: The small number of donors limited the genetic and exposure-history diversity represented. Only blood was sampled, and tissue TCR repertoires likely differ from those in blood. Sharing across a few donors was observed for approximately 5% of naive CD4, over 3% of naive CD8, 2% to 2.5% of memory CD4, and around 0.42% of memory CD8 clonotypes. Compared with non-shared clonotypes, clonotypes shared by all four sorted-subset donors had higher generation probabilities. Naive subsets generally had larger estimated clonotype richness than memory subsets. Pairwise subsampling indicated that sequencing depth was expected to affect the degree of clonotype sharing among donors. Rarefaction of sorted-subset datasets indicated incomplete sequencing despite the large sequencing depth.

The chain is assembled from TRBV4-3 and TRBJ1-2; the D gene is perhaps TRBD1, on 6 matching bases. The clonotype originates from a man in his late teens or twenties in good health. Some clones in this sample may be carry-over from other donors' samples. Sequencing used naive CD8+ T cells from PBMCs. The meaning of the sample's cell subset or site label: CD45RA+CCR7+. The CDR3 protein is CASSQNYRDPYGYTF. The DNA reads TGCGCCAGCAGCCAAAACTACAGGGATCCCTATGGCTACACCTTC.